These 11 T cell receptor beta chains originate from one sample sequenced in a study of cytomegalovirus exposure and HLA in healthy donors. PCR used 60 Vbeta primers and 13 Jbeta primers. Using immunoSEQ multiplex PCR, the repertoire was profiled, and TCRdb retains in-frame clones only, with some absent. The sample contains about 200,000 clones, about 79% of which appear only once. Sequenced input: PBMCs. All receptors come from a boy between 2 and 10 years old in good health and CMV-seronegative.

V and J are TRBV18 and TRBJ1-5; 7 bases match TRBD1. CDR1 and CDR2 (germline): KGHSH, LQKENI. This CDR3 contains 17 residues. V was clipped by 4 bases and J by 3 bases; unmatched bases: 12. CDR3 in DNA: TGTGCCAGCTCACTTAGTGGGCAGGGGGGACACAATCAGCCCCAGCATTTT. This codes for CASSLSGQGGHNQPQHF. Complete variable domain (other parts from reference TRBV18 and TRBJ1-5): NAGVMQNPRHLVRRRGQEARLRCSPMKGHSHVYWYRQLPEEGLKFMVYLQKENIIDESGMPKERFSAEFPKEGPSILRIQQVVRGDSAAYFCASSLSGQGGHNQPQHFGDGTRLSIL.

This chain links TRBV7-6 with TRBJ2-5; 11 bases line up with TRBD2. The V segment lost 1 base and the J segment 5 bases; nucleotides outside the gene matches: 12. CDR1 and CDR2 (germline): SGHVS, FNYEAQ. This CDR3 has 18 amino acids. The DNA of the CDR3 is TGTGCCAGCAGCTTAGAAGGGAGACTAGCGGGGCAGCGGGAGACCCAGTACTTC. Encoded protein: CASSLEGRLAGQRETQYF.

The J gene is TRBJ2-7, the V gene TRBV7-3; TRBD2 aligns across 8 bases. The CDR3 extends over 13 amino acids. Germline CDR1 and CDR2: SGHTA and FQGTGA. V dropped 5 bases and J dropped 0; count of bases not matched to a gene: 0. CDR3 amino acids: CASSRGGSYEQYF. DNA of the CDR3: TGTGCCAGCAGCCGGGGGGGCTCCTACGAGCAGTACTTC.

This chain links TRBV6-5 with TRBJ1-1, with 7 bases identical to TRBD1. J gave up 7 bases and V 2 bases, and 10 bases lay outside the gene matches. Germline V gene sequence: CDR1 MNHEY, CDR2 SVGAGI. This CDR3 is 15 amino acids long. The CDR3, as DNA: TGTGCCAGCAGTTACACTGACGGACAGGCTGTTGAAGCTTTCTTT. The encoded protein is CASSYTDGQAVEAFF.

For the CDR3, the DNA is TGCGCCAGCAGCCAAGACCAGCGGGGGGGTCACACAGATACGCAGTATTTT. This encodes CASSQDQRGGHTDTQYF. The chain links TRBV4-1 to TRBJ2-3; TRBD2 agrees at 10 bases. With 0 bases clipped from V and 2 bases from J, the junction kept 5 bases outside the gene matches. CDR3 length equals 17 residues. Looked up from germline, CDR1 is MGHRA and CDR2 is YSYEKL.

This chain joins TRBV4-2 and TRBJ1-5, with no clear D. CDR3 size: 18 residues. In germline, CDR1 is LGHNA, CDR2 YNFKEQ. Trimming took 0 bases from V and 0 from J, leaving 15 bases between them. The CDR3 region has the DNA TGTGCCAGCAGCCAAGATCCCTCAGCCGGGTATAGCAATCAGCCCCAGCATTTT. Protein product: CASSQDPSAGYSNQPQHF.

For this clone: Other DNA sequences of this sample code for an identical CDR3. The J gene is TRBJ2-5, the V gene TRBV7-2; possibly TRBD2 for D (5 bases). Trimming cost V 2 bases and J 5 bases, with 12 bases left between them. CDR3 length: 14 amino acids. Germline values: CDR1 SGHTA, CDR2 FQGNSA. CDR3 loop: CASSLRGAGETQYF. CDR3 sequence (DNA): TGTGCCAGCAGCTTACGGGGAGCTGGGGAGACCCAGTACTTC.

In the case of this clone: Germline and junction disagree at one end, which may indicate a read error. The genes are TRBV7-7 and TRBJ2-5; a weak D match, TRBD2 (7 bases). The CDR3 totals 13 residues. The germline V gene encodes CDR1 SSHAT and CDR2 FNYEAQ (reference sequence). The CDR3 spells CASSPAEGGAQYF. Here the CDR3 DNA reads TGTGCTAGCAGCCCGGCCGAGGGGGGGGCCCAGTACTTC.

The V call is TRBV7-2, the J call TRBJ2-4; tentatively, D is TRBD1 (5 bases). Germline CDR1 is SGHTA and CDR2 is FQGNSA. CDR3 length: 18 amino acids. Trimming stripped 3 bases from V and 3 bases from J, with 21 bases between. CDR3 amino acids: CASSFSGSLVPGKNIQYF. The DNA of the CDR3 is TGTGCCAGCAGCTTCTCAGGGTCCTTGGTCCCGGGCAAAAACATTCAGTACTTC.

The chain couples TRBV7-2 to TRBJ2-5, with 8 bases lining up with TRBD2. The CDR3 is made up of 15 amino acids. Germline lookup yields CDR1 SGHTA and CDR2 FQGNSA. V gave up 5 bases and J gave up 5 bases; unmatched junction bases: 10. The CDR3 protein is CASSRGGTRGETQYF. CDR3 coding DNA: TGTGCCAGCAGCCGGGGGGGAACCCGGGGGGAGACCCAGTACTTC.

J is TRBJ1-1 and V is TRBV5-6, with D perhaps TRBD1 (6 bases). The CDR3 extends over 13 amino acids. CDR1 is SGHDT, CDR2 YYEEEE, per germline. V was trimmed by 0 bases and J by 5 bases, leaving 8 bases between them. CDR3 amino acids: CASSLDRETEAFF. The CDR3 DNA is TGTGCCAGCAGCTTGGACAGGGAAACTGAAGCTTTCTTT. The full variable domain, completed using reference TRBV5-6 and TRBJ1-1, is DAGVTQSPTHLIKTRGQQVTLRCSPKSGHDTVSWYQQALGQGPQFIFQYYEEEERQRGNFPDRFSGHQFPNYSSELNVNALLLGDSALYLCASSLDRETEAFFGQGTRLTVV.